Shown below are 16 T cell receptor beta chains from a single sample sequenced in a study of cytomegalovirus exposure and HLA in healthy donors (dated by TCRdb to the late 2010s). The library was produced with the immunoSEQ multiplex PCR assay. A mixture of 60 forward primers for TCR Vbeta segments and 13 reverse primers for TCR Jbeta segments was used in the multiplex PCR. The source is immuneACCESS, and TCRdb retained only in-frame sequences with V and J called. Part of the clones is not carried over; for the studies checked, unresolved V genes explain less than half of this, and the remainder is unexplained. The sample records about 180,000 clones, 60% to 80% of which are singletons. Jointly, the top ten make up 6.3% of the sample. Sequences were obtained from PBMCs. The receptors were sampled from a man aged 35 to 55 in good health and CMV-seropositive.

Concerning this clone: One end of the junction fails to match germline, which may point to a read error. This chain links TRBV18 with TRBJ2-1; 9 bases align to TRBD2. Germline CDR1 KGHSH, CDR2 LQKENI. The CDR3 extends over 17 amino acids. CDR3 coding DNA: TGTGCCAGCTCTCCACCCCGTAGTAGCGGGAGTGGAAATGAGCAGTTCTTC. Encoded protein: CASSPPRSSGSGNEQFF.

V gene TRBV27 combines with J gene TRBJ1-1, with D perhaps TRBD1 (6 bases). The germline V gene encodes CDR1 MNHEY and CDR2 SMNVEV (reference sequence). The CDR3 extends over 15 amino acids. V was trimmed by 5 bases and J by 4 bases, leaving 17 bases between them. CDR3: CASSRGRTGITEAFF. CDR3 DNA sequence: TGTGCCAGCAGTCGGGGACGCACAGGGATCACTGAAGCTTTCTTT.

The genes are TRBV11-2 and TRBJ1-4, with 7 positions matching TRBD1. Germline CDR1 is SGHAT and CDR2 is FQNNGV. This CDR3 has 15 residues. The trim removed 4 bases at V and 8 bases at J, leaving 10 bases unmatched. CDR3 DNA: TGTGCCAGCAGCTCCCAGACAGGGAAGTCCGAAAAACTGTTTTTT. This codes for CASSSQTGKSEKLFF.

The gene calls are TRBV7-3 and TRBJ2-1; maybe TRBD2 (5 bases). CDR1 SGHTA and CDR2 FQGTGA come from the germline V gene. CDR3 length: 15 amino acids. The V gene lost 2 bases and the J gene lost 0 bases, with 8 bases spanning the gap. In nucleotides, the CDR3 is TGTGCCAGCAGCTTAGGTGAGGGCTCCTACAATGAGCAGTTCTTC. Translating it yields CASSLGEGSYNEQFF.

The chain is built from TRBV18 and TRBJ1-4, with 7 bases lining up with TRBD1. The length of the CDR3 is 16 residues. J gave up 0 bases and V 4 bases, and 5 bases lay outside the gene matches. Germline CDR1 KGHSH, CDR2 LQKENI. This chain's CDR3 is CASSQWTGATNEKLFF. As DNA, the CDR3 is TGTGCCAGCTCACAATGGACAGGAGCAACTAATGAAAAACTGTTTTTT. The variable domain in full, completed from reference TRBV18 and TRBJ1-4, reads NAGVMQNPRHLVRRRGQEARLRCSPMKGHSHVYWYRQLPEEGLKFMVYLQKENIIDESGMPKERFSAEFPKEGPSILRIQQVVRGDSAAYFCASSQWTGATNEKLFFGSGTQLSVL.

The chain links TRBV5-1 to TRBJ1-1; TRBD1 matches 8 bases. From germline, CDR1 is SGHRS and CDR2 YFSETQ. V lost 1 base, J lost 2 bases, and 1 base stayed unmatched. The CDR3 is made up of 14 amino acids. DNA of the CDR3: TGCGCCAGCAGCTTGCAGGGGGCTAACACTGAAGCTTTCTTT. Protein product: CASSLQGANTEAFF. Using reference TRBV5-1 and TRBJ1-1 for the parts outside the CDR3, the full variable domain is KAGVTQTPRYLIKTRGQQVTLSCSPISGHRSVSWYQQTPGQGLQFLFEYFSETQRNKGNFPGRFSGRQFSNSRSEMNVSTLELGDSALYLCASSLQGANTEAFFGQGTRLTVV.

The chain has TRBV6-6 and TRBJ2-3, with D unresolved. The CDR3 runs to 14 residues. V shed 1 base and J shed 5 bases, with 10 bases lying between them. Germline V gene sequence: CDR1 MNHNY, CDR2 SVGAGI (reference sequence). The CDR3, as DNA: TGTGCCAGCAGTTACTTTTACGCAGGAGATACGCAGTATTTT. Translated, it gives CASSYFYAGDTQYF.

The chain employs TRBV10-2 and TRBJ2-3, with 10 positions matching TRBD2. V lost 7 bases and J lost 7; bases outside the gene matches: 8. In germline, CDR1 is WSHSY, CDR2 SAAADI. The CDR3 has 14 amino acids. In DNA form, the CDR3 reads TGCGCCAGCAACCTAGCGGGGGTGTCGAATACGCAGTATTTT. Protein: CASNLAGVSNTQYF.

The rearrangement joins TRBV6-5 to TRBJ2-3; D is ambiguous. Trimming pared 0 bases from V and 7 bases from J, leaving 8 bases between. CDR1 and CDR2 from the germline V gene are MNHEY and SVGAGI. CDR3 length: 13 residues. Written as DNA, the CDR3 is TGTGCCAGCAGTTACTCTGGGCAAAATACGCAGTATTTT. The encoded protein is CASSYSGQNTQYF.

The genes are TRBV10-3 and TRBJ1-1; 9 nucleotides align to TRBD1. V lost 6 bases to trimming and J lost 1 base; unmatched junction nucleotides: 6. The CDR3 extends over 15 amino acids. Per germline, CDR1 ENHRY and CDR2 SYGVKD. CDR3 residues: CAIREDRGGNTEAFF. CDR3 nucleotides: TGTGCCATCAGGGAGGACAGGGGTGGGAACACTGAAGCTTTCTTT.

This sequence joins TRBV19 and TRBJ2-2; possibly TRBD2 for D (5 bases). This CDR3 comprises 13 residues. Per the germline V gene, CDR1 is LNHDA and CDR2 is SQIVND (reference sequence). Trimming pared 1 base from V and 11 bases from J, leaving 11 bases between. CDR3 sequence: CASSIVIRGELFF. CDR3 in DNA: TGTGCCAGTAGTATAGTGATTCGGGGTGAGCTGTTTTTT.

The chain employs TRBV6-5 and TRBJ2-5; TRBD2 aligns across 14 bases. CDR1 is MNHEY and CDR2 is SVGAGI in the germline V gene. CDR3 size: 15 residues. V shed 10 bases, J shed 1 base, and the junction held 5 bases outside the gene matches. CDR3 in DNA: TGTGCCACCCTGACTAGCGGGAGGGCCCAAGAGACCCAGTACTTC. Its translation is CATLTSGRAQETQYF.

The sample holds one count of this clone. The genes are TRBV21-1 and TRBJ1-5; the DNA was not compared with TRBD1, the D call given in the table. TRBV21-1 is labeled a pseudogene. The length of the CDR3 is 15 residues. The CDR3 reads CASSVWWGGNQPQHF. In DNA form, the CDR3 reads TGTGCCAGCAGCGTCTGGTGGGGCGGCAATCAGCCCCAGCATTTT.

The V and J genes are TRBV28 and TRBJ2-7, with TRBD2 identical over 8 bases. Germline trimming cut 2 bases from V and 7 bases from J; bases unmatched to any gene: 10. The CDR3 is 15 amino acids. Germline CDR1 and CDR2: MDHEN and SYDVKM. The CDR3 DNA sequence: TGTGCCAGCAGTTTAACGGGAGGGCCTATTCTTGAGCAGTACTTC. Residues: CASSLTGGPILEQYF.

This rearrangement joins TRBV10-2 to TRBJ2-1, with D unclear. Germline CDR1 reads WSHSY; CDR2 reads SAAADI. V lost 10 bases and J 4 bases, leaving 8 bases between the germline ends. This CDR3 spans 11 amino acids. The CDR3 is CATRRYNEQFF. In DNA form, the CDR3 reads TGCGCCACCCGTAGATACAATGAGCAGTTCTTC.

This chain links TRBV27 with TRBJ2-5, with D uncertain. This CDR3 comprises 13 residues. Germline loops: CDR1 MNHEY, CDR2 SMNVEV (reference sequence). Trimming removed 7 bases from V and 9 bases from J, with 18 bases in between. CDR3 coding DNA: TGTGCCAGCATGCCCTTAGGTAATCGGGCCCAGTACTTC. This translates into CASMPLGNRAQYF.